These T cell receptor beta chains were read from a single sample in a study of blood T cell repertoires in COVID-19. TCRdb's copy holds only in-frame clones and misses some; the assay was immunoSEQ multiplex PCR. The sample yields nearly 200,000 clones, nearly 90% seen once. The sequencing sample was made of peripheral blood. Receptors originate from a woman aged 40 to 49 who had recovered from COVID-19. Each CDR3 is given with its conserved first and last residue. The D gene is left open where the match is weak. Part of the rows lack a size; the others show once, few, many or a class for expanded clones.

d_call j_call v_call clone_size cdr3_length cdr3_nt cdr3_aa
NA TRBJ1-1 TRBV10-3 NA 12 TGTGCCATCAGTGAGCCACAGGGTAGGGCTTTCTTT CAISEPQGRAFF
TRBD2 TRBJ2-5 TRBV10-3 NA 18 TGTGCCATCAGGGAACAGGGAGCGGGGACTAGCGAAGGGGAGACCCAGTACTTC CAIREQGAGTSEGETQYF
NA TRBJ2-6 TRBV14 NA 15 TGTGCCAGCAGCCAGGCAGTCTCTGGGGCCAACGTCCTGACTTTC CASSQAVSGANVLTF
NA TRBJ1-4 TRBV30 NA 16 TGTGCCTGGATCGCGCGGGGAAGCTCAACTAATGAAAAACTGTTTTTT CAWIARGSSTNEKLFF
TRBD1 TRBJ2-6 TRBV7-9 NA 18 TGTGCCAGCAGCTCACCTCCGGGACAGTCCTCTGGGGCCAACGTCCTGACTTTC CASSSPPGQSSGANVLTF
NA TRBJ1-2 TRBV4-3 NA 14 TGCGCCAGCAGCCGAGAAGCGGTTAACTATGGCTACACCTTC CASSREAVNYGYTF
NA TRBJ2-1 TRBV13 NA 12 TGTGCCAGCAGCTCGTCACAGGGCCAGGGGTTCTTC CASSSSQGQGFF
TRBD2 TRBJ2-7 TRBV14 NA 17 TGTGCCAGCAGCCAAGGTTCCCTTGCGGGAGGATGGGACGAGCAGTACTTC CASSQGSLAGGWDEQYF
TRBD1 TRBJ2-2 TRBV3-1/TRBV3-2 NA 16 TGTGCCAGCAGCCAAGGGACAGGGGGCATCGCCGGGGAGCTGTTTTTT CASSQGTGGIAGELFF
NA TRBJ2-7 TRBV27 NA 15 TGTGCCAGCAGTTTATCGGGGGGATTCCCCTACGAGCAGTACTTC CASSLSGGFPYEQYF
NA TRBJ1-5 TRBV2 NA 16 TGTGCCAGCAGTGATGGGGTTCGGGGATTGCGTCAGCCCCAGCATTTT CASSDGVRGLRQPQHF
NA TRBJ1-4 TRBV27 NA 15 TGTGCCAGCAGTTTAACAACGGGAATTAATGAAAAACTGTTTTTT CASSLTTGINEKLFF
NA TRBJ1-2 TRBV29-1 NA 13 TGCAGCGTAATAGTTTTGTCGGACTATGGCTACACCTTC CSVIVLSDYGYTF
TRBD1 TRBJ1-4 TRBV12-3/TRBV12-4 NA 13 TGTGCCAGCACAGGGGGTATTAGTGAAAAACTGTTTTTT CASTGGISEKLFF
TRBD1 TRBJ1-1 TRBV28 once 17 TGTGCCAGCAGTCTCCTCACGACAGGGGGCTTGAACACTGAAGCTTTCTTT CASSLLTTGGLNTEAFF
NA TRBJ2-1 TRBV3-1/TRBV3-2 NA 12 TGTGCCAGCAGCCAACGAGAAGATGAGCAGTTCTTC CASSQREDEQFF
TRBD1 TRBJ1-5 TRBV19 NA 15 TGTGCCAGTAGTGCACAAAAGACAGGGAATCAGCCCCAGCATTTT CASSAQKTGNQPQHF
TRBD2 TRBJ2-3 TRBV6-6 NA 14 TGTGCCAGCAGCAGACTAGCGGCCACAGATACGCAGTATTTT CASSRLAATDTQYF
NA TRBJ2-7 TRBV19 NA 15 TGTGCCAGTAGTATAAGCCAGGGGTCGTTCTACGAGCAGTACTTC CASSISQGSFYEQYF
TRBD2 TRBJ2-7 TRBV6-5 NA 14 TGTGCCAGCAGTCACAGCGGGGGCGCTTACGAGCAGTACTTC CASSHSGGAYEQYF
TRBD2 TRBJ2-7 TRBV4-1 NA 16 TGCGCCAGCAGCCATATCGGACTAGCGGGAGTCTACGAGCAGTACTTC CASSHIGLAGVYEQYF
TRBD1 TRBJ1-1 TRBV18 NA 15 TGTGCCAGCTCACCACGGACAGGGGAGTTCACTGAAGCTTTCTTT CASSPRTGEFTEAFF
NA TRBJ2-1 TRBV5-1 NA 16 TGCGCCAGCAGCTTGGGACACCTGAGCTCCTACAATGAGCAGTTCTTC CASSLGHLSSYNEQFF
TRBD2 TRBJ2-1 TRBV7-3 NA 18 TGTGCCAGCAGCGTTCAACCGGGACTAGCGGGAGGAGGCAATGAGCAGTTCTTC CASSVQPGLAGGGNEQFF
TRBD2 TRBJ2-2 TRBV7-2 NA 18 TGTGCCAGCAGCTTAGTGGCGGGAGGGACTTTGAACACCGGGGAGCTGTTTTTT CASSLVAGGTLNTGELFF
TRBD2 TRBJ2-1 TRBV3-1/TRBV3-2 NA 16 TGTGCCAGCAGCCAAGATGGAGGACTAGCGGGTATGATGCAGTTCTTC CASSQDGGLAGMMQFF
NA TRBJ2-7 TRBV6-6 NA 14 TGTGCCAGCAGTTCCGCAGGTAGCTCCTACGAGCAGTACTTC CASSSAGSSYEQYF
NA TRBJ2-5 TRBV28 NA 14 TGTGCCAGCAGTAGTCGGGTTGGCGGAGAGACCCAGTACTTC CASSSRVGGETQYF
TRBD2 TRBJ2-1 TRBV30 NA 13 TGTGCCTGGAGGACTAGCGGGATGTATGAGCAGTTCTTC CAWRTSGMYEQFF
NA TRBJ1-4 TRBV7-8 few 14 TGTGCCAGCAGCTTAGGGTCCGGGGATGAAAAACTGTTTTTT CASSLGSGDEKLFF
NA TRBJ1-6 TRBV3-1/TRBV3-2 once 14 TGTGCCAGCAGCCACGGACAGAGAAATTCACCCCTCCACTTT CASSHGQRNSPLHF
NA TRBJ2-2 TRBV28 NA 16 TGTGCCAGCAGTAGTAGAGGGGGTCGGTGGGCCGGGGAGCTGTTTTTT CASSSRGGRWAGELFF
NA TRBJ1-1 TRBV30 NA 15 TGTGCCTGGAGTGCCCAGACGGCCGGGTTCACTGAAGCTTTCTTT CAWSAQTAGFTEAFF
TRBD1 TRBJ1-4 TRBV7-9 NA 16 TGTGCCAGCAGCCCCGGGACAGGAAATACTAATGAAAAACTGTTTTTT CASSPGTGNTNEKLFF
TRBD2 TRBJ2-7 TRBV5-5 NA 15 TGTGCCAGCAGCTCCTTAGCGGGACTGGGGTCCGAGCAGTACTTC CASSSLAGLGSEQYF
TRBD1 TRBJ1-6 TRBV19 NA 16 TGTGCCAGTAGTCTCCTTGGACAGGGGCAAAATTCACCCCTCCACTTT CASSLLGQGQNSPLHF
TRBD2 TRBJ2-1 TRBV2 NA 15 TGTGCCACAATCAAGACTAGCGGGACCTACAATGAGCAGTTCTTC CATIKTSGTYNEQFF
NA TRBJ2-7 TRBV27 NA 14 TGTGCCAGCAGTTTGCGGGAAGGGAGTTACGAGCAGTACTTC CASSLREGSYEQYF
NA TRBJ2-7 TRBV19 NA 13 TGTGCCAGTAGTTTGTCGGTATCCTACGAGCAGTACTTC CASSLSVSYEQYF
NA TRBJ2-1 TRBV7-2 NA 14 TGTGCCAGCACCGTGTATAGCGGCTACAATGAGCAGTTCTTC CASTVYSGYNEQFF